What follows is one TCR beta chain and its context. Its antigen is still unknown. This specimen comes from a study of regulatory dendritic cells for organ transplantation. Sorted subsets were CFSE-labeled and cultured approximately 5 days with allogeneic dendritic cells. Measured with immunoSEQ multiplex PCR; TCRdb has only the in-frame clones, and not every one. The sample carries about 10,000 clones, more than 70% recorded once. Sequenced material: memory CD4+ T cells from blood cultured with dendritic cells. As for subset: CD45RO+ memory T cells. The receptor was derived from a human donor in good health.

The CDR3 protein is CASSGQGAIDGELFF. DNA of the CDR3: TGTGCCAGCAGCGGACAGGGGGCGATCGACGGGGAGCTGTTTTTT. The V and J genes are TRBV2 and TRBJ2-2, with 11 bases identical to TRBD1. Germline loops: CDR1 SNHLY, CDR2 FYNNEI. J was trimmed by 7 bases and V by 6 bases; bases with no gene match: 7. This CDR3 is 15 amino acids long.